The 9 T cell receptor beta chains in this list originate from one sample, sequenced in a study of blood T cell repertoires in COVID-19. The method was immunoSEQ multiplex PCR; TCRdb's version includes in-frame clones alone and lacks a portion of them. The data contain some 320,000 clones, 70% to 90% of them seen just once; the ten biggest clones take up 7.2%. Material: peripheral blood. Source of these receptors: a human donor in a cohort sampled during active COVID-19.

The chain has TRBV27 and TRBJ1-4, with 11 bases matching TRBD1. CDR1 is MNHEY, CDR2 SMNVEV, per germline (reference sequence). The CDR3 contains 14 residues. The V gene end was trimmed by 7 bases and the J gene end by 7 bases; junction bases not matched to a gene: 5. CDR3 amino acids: CASTPGTGGEKLFF. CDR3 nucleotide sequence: TGTGCCAGCACCCCCGGGACAGGGGGTGAAAAACTGTTTTTT.

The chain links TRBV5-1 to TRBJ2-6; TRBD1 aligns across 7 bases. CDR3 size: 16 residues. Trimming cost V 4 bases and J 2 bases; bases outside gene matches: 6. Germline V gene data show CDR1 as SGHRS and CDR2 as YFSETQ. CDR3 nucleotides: TGCGCCAGCAGCAAAGGACAGGAGGCTGGGGCCAACGTCCTGACTTTC. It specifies CASSKGQEAGANVLTF. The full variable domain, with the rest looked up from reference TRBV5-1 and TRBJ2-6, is KAGVTQTPRYLIKTRGQQVTLSCSPISGHRSVSWYQQTPGQGLQFLFEYFSETQRNKGNFPGRFSGRQFSNSRSEMNVSTLELGDSALYLCASSKGQEAGANVLTFGAGSRLTVL.

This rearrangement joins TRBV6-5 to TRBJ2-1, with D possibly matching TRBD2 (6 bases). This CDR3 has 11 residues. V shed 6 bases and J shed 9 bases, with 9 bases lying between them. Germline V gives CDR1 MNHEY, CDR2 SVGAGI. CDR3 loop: CASSRRGEQFF. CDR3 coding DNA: TGTGCCAGCAGCCGGAGGGGTGAGCAGTTCTTC.

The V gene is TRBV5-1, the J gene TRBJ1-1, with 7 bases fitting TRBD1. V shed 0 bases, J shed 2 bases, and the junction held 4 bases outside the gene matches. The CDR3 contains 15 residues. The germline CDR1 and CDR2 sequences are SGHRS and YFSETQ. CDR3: CASSLERTGNTEAFF. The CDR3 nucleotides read TGCGCCAGCAGCTTGGAGCGGACAGGAAACACTGAAGCTTTCTTT.

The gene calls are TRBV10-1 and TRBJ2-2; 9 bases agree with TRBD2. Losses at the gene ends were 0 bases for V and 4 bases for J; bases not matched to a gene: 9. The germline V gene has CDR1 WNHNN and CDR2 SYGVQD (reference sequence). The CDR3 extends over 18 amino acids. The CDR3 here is CASSESGLAGSPTGELFF. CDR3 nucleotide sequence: TGCGCCAGCAGTGAGTCAGGGCTAGCGGGGTCTCCCACCGGGGAGCTGTTTTTT.

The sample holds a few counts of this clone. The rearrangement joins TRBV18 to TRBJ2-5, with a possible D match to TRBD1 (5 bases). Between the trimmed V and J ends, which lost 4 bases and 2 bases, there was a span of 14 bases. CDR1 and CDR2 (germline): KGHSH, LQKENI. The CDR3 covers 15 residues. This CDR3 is CASSQSRQIQETQYF. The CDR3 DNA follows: TGTGCCAGCTCACAATCTCGACAGATACAAGAGACCCAGTACTTC.

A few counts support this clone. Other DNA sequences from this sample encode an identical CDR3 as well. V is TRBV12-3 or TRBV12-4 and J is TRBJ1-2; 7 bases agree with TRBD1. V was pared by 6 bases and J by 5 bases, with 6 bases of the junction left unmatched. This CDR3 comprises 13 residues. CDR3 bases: TGTGCCAGCAGGAGGGGGCTGGGTTATGGCTACACCTTC. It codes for CASRRGLGYGYTF.

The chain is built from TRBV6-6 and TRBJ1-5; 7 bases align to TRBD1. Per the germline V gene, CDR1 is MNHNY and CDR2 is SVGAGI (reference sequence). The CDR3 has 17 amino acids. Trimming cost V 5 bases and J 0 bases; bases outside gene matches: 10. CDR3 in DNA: TGTGCCAGCAGTCCTCGGGACAGTCTATATAGCAATCAGCCCCAGCATTTT. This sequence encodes CASSPRDSLYSNQPQHF.

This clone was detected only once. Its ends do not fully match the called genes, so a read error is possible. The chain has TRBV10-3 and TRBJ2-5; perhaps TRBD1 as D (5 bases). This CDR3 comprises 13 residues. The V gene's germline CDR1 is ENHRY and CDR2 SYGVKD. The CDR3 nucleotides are TGTGCCATCACCCCGACAGAACAAGAGCCCCAGTACTTC. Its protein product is CAITPTEQEPQYF.